This section outlines one TCR beta chain sequence together with its context. Its antigen is not known. Germline V gene data show CDR1 as KGHDR and CDR2 as SFDVKD. V trimming: 7 bases; J trimming: 2 bases; junction bases outside the gene matches: 4. The CDR3 has 13 residues. Healthy Caucasians were all of the donors. This record comes from a study of identical twins. Overall study findings and caveats: Researchers reported weaker excess twin sharing in beta out-of-frame sequences. Models predicted too little out-of-frame TCR alpha sharing in monozygotic twins.

Unique molecular identifiers were present on the cDNA, which also gained a universal primer site by template switching. Each CDR3 protein gets one entry after TCRdb re-called the 5' RACE reads with MiXCR. The sample holds 570,000 or so distinct CDR3 sequences, 9.5% to 10% seen once. These data were likewise used in another study, on yellow fever vaccine responses in identical twins.

This rearrangement joins TRBV24-1 to TRBJ2-7; 7 bases fit TRBD1. Sequenced: PBMCs. This TCR was recovered from a young woman in good health. DNA of the CDR3: TGTGCCACCAGCCAGGGGGAGCCCTACGAGCAGTACTTC. Encoded protein: CATSQGEPYEQYF.